The 2 T cell receptor beta chains listed next were all sequenced from one sample in a study of blood T cell repertoires in COVID-19. Using immunoSEQ multiplex PCR, the repertoire was profiled, and TCRdb retains in-frame clones only, with some absent. Of around 43,000 clones in the sample, over 75% were seen once. The sequencing input was peripheral blood. The receptors originated from an older woman with acute or convalescent COVID-19.

The chain joins TRBV7-3 to TRBJ2-1, with a tentative D call TRBD2 (5 bases). Trimming took 1 base from V and 3 from J, leaving 7 bases between them. The CDR3 is 14 amino acids. Germline V CDR1 and CDR2: SGHTA, FQGTGA. The CDR3 DNA is TGTGCCAGCAGCTTAAACGGACTCTACAATGAGCAGTTCTTC. Encoded protein: CASSLNGLYNEQFF.

This clone has just a few counts. This chain uses TRBV5-1 with TRBJ2-3, with D hard to call. CDR3 size: 13 residues. The V end was cut by 0 bases, the J end by 4 bases, with 6 bases between. From germline, CDR1 is SGHRS and CDR2 YFSETQ. The CDR3 spells CASSLDAPDTQYF. CDR3 DNA: TGCGCCAGCAGCTTGGACGCGCCAGATACGCAGTATTTT.